This TCR beta chain was identified in a study of blood T cell repertoires in COVID-19. Study background: The analysed material was cDNA or gDNA that came from T cells, B-cell-depleted T cells, or PBMCs.

Original methodology: Amplification of reference gene primers provided the estimated nucleated cell counts. This table comes from immunoSEQ multiplex PCR, and its TCRdb copy is limited to in-frame clones, with some not included. V and J calls and clone size come straight from that table; D and trimming were deduced from the DNA. The sample holds about 50,000 clones, approximately 86% seen once. Details on this clone: Other DNA sequences within the sample encode an identical CDR3.

The CDR3 is 14 residues long. Germline-derived CDR1 and CDR2 are SGHRS and YFSETQ. Trimming cost V 7 bases and J 0 bases, with 11 bases left between them. This sequence originates from a man aged 35 to 55 with active COVID-19. The gene calls are TRBV5-1 and TRBJ1-3; maybe TRBD1 (6 bases). Sequencing was done on a sample of peripheral blood. The CDR3 DNA reads as TGCGCCAGCCAACAGGGAAGCTCTGGAAACACCATATATTTT. Residues: CASQQGSSGNTIYF. Complete variable domain (other parts from reference TRBV5-1 and TRBJ1-3): KAGVTQTPRYLIKTRGQQVTLSCSPISGHRSVSWYQQTPGQGLQFLFEYFSETQRNKGNFPGRFSGRQFSNSRSEMNVSTLELGDSALYLCASQQGSSGNTIYFGEGSWLTVV.